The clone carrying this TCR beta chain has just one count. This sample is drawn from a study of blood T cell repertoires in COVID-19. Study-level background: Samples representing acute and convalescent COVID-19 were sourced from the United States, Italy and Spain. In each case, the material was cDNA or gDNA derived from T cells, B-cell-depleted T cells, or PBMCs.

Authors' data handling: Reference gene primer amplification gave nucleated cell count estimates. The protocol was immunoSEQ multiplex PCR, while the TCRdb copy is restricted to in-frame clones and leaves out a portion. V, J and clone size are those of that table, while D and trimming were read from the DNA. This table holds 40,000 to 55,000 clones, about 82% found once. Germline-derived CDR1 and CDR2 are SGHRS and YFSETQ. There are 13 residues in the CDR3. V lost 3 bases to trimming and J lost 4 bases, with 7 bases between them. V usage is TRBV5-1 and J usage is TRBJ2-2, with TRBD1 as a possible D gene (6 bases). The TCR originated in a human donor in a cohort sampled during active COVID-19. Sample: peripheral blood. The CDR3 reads CASSWTVTGELFF. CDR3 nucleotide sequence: TGCGCCAGCAGCTGGACAGTCACCGGGGAGCTGTTTTTT.